This T cell receptor beta chain was recovered during a study of blood T cell repertoires in COVID-19. Across the study: The origin of the acute and convalescent COVID-19 samples was the United States, Italy and Spain. T cells, B-cell-depleted T cells, or PBMCs supplied cDNA or gDNA.

This clone showed up just a few times. Germline lookup yields CDR1 LGHDT and CDR2 YNNKEL (reference sequence). The V end was cut by 5 bases, the J end by 4 bases, with 8 bases between. The length of the CDR3 is 12 residues. In the authors' workflow: The authors estimated nucleated cell counts from reference gene primer amplification. The method was immunoSEQ multiplex PCR; TCRdb's version includes in-frame clones alone and lacks a portion of them. Clonal size and the V and J genes are those of that table, whereas D and trimming came from the DNA. The sample holds under 200,000 clones, around 74% seen once.

The receptor was isolated from a man in his 70s with acute or convalescent COVID-19. Material: peripheral blood. The gene calls are TRBV3-1 (or the pseudogene TRBV3-2) and TRBJ1-2; D not resolved. CDR3 nucleotide sequence: TGTGCCAGCAGCGAGGAAGGCTATGGCTACACCTTC. Encoded protein: CASSEEGYGYTF.